The 16 T cell receptor beta chains below were found in one sample sequenced in a study of blood T cell repertoires in COVID-19. Some clones are missing from TCRdb's copy, which holds only in-frame ones; the method was immunoSEQ multiplex PCR. The sample carries fewer than 30,000 clones, approximately 83% recorded once. Sequencing input: peripheral blood. The source of these receptors is a woman older than 75 with COVID-19, enrolled during active disease.

This clone appeared a single time. This chain links TRBV5-4 with TRBJ2-1; 15 bases agree with TRBD2. There are 15 residues in the CDR3. The V gene end was trimmed by 4 bases and the J gene end by 6 bases; junction bases not matched to a gene: 2. The germline V gene encodes CDR1 SGHNT and CDR2 YYREEE (reference sequence). CDR3 protein: CASSRTSGGANEQFF. As DNA, the CDR3 is TGTGCCAGCAGCAGGACTAGCGGGGGGGCCAATGAGCAGTTCTTC.

This clone was recorded a few times. The V call is TRBV6-1, the J call TRBJ1-5, with D unclear. The CDR3 totals 16 residues. CDR1 and CDR2 (germline): MNHNS, SASEGT. V dropped 4 bases and J dropped 2 bases, with 15 bases sitting between them. The CDR3 region is CASSAWMGLGNQPQHF. The CDR3 nucleotides are TGTGCCAGCAGTGCCTGGATGGGCCTTGGCAATCAGCCCCAGCATTTT.

The rearrangement uses TRBV5-4 and TRBJ2-7, with D maybe TRBD1 (6 bases). The CDR3 length is 14 residues. CDR1 and CDR2 (germline): SGHNT, YYREEE (reference sequence). V was cut by 0 bases and J by 3 bases, with 10 bases left in between. The CDR3 bases are TGTGCCAGCAGCTTGGACAGGGCTCGCTACGAGCAGTACTTC. Translated: CASSLDRARYEQYF.

The V gene is TRBV19, the J gene TRBJ1-5; D call uncertain. The CDR3 extends over 12 amino acids. V was clipped by 2 bases and J by 5 bases, with 4 bases between them. Germline CDR1 is LNHDA and CDR2 is SQIVND (reference sequence). Here the CDR3 reads CASSIQYQPQHF. The CDR3 DNA follows: TGTGCCAGTAGTATACAGTATCAGCCCCAGCATTTT.

The J gene is TRBJ1-4, the V gene TRBV18, with 10 bases aligning to TRBD1. Trimming removed 3 bases from V and 8 bases from J; junction bases left unmatched: 6. Germline V gene lookup returns CDR1 KGHSH and CDR2 LQKENI. This CDR3 contains 15 residues. CDR3 residues: CASSPDRGRGEKLFF. In DNA, the CDR3 is TGTGCCAGCTCACCTGACAGGGGGCGCGGCGAAAAACTGTTTTTT.

V usage is TRBV6-5 and J usage is TRBJ2-7; weak D call: TRBD1 (6 bases). CDR3 length equals 14 residues. V was cut by 6 bases and J by 3 bases, with 15 bases left in between. Germline values: CDR1 MNHEY, CDR2 SVGAGI. CDR3 sequence: CASSRDTLFYEQYF. The CDR3 bases are TGTGCCAGCAGCAGGGACACTCTCTTCTACGAGCAGTACTTC.

V gene TRBV5-6 combines with J gene TRBJ2-1, with a weak D call TRBD2 (5 bases). CDR1 and CDR2 (germline): SGHDT, YYEEEE. V was cut by 4 bases and J by 5 bases, with 16 bases left in between. CDR3 size: 15 residues. The CDR3 DNA follows: TGTGCCAGCAGCGTGCCTAGCCCGGCCCACAATGAGCAGTTCTTC. Residues: CASSVPSPAHNEQFF. The complete variable domain, with remaining parts taken from reference TRBV5-6 and TRBJ2-1, reads DAGVTQSPTHLIKTRGQQVTLRCSPKSGHDTVSWYQQALGQGPQFIFQYYEEEERQRGNFPDRFSGHQFPNYSSELNVNALLLGDSALYLCASSVPSPAHNEQFFGPGTRLTVL.

This chain joins TRBV5-1 and TRBJ1-1; tentative D call: TRBD1 (5 bases). Germline-derived CDR1 and CDR2 are SGHRS and YFSETQ. The CDR3 spans 19 residues. V was trimmed by 3 bases and J by 0 bases, leaving 24 bases between them. CDR3 coding DNA: TGCGCCAGCAGCTCCACTTATCAGGGTATCGTTTCCATGAACACTGAAGCTTTCTTT. As protein: CASSSTYQGIVSMNTEAFF.

This clone has a handful of counts. This chain uses TRBV19 with TRBJ1-5, with no clear D. Germline V gives CDR1 LNHDA, CDR2 SQIVND (reference sequence). CDR3 size: 16 residues. V was pared by 1 base and J by 2 bases, with 12 bases between. The CDR3, as DNA: TGTGCCAGTAGTATAGGAGGAGGGAGAGGCAATCAGCCCCAGCATTTT. Its translation is CASSIGGGRGNQPQHF. Drawing the rest from reference TRBV19 and TRBJ1-5, the complete variable domain is DGGITQSPKYLFRKEGQNVTLSCEQNLNHDAMYWYRQDPGQGLRLIYYSQIVNDFQKGDIAEGYSVSREKKESFPLTVTSAQKNPTAFYLCASSIGGGRGNQPQHFGDGTRLSIL.

The V gene is TRBV5-4, the J gene TRBJ2-5, with 8 bases identical to TRBD2. There are 13 residues in the CDR3. In germline, CDR1 is SGHNT, CDR2 YYREEE (reference sequence). CDR3 nucleotide sequence: TGTGCATTTTTATCGCGGGGGGCAGAGACCCAGTACTTC. Encoded protein: CAFLSRGAETQYF.

The chain employs TRBV19 and TRBJ1-1; D call uncertain. The CDR3 has 13 amino acids. Germline V gene data show CDR1 as LNHDA and CDR2 as SQIVND (reference sequence). V was clipped by 5 bases and J by 0 bases, with 7 bases between them. As DNA, the CDR3 is TGTGCCAGTAGTTCCCAGGTGAACACTGAAGCTTTCTTT. Translated, it gives CASSSQVNTEAFF.

J is TRBJ1-2 and V is TRBV11-2; the D gene is possibly TRBD1 (6 bases). The CDR3 sequence is 16 residues long. V lost 1 base to trimming and J lost 2 bases, with 14 bases between them. Looked up from germline, CDR1 is SGHAT and CDR2 is FQNNGV. CDR3 DNA: TGTGCCAGCAGCTTAGCCACAGGGCTAAGAAACTATGGCTACACCTTC. Translation gives CASSLATGLRNYGYTF.

V is TRBV6-6 and J is TRBJ2-1, with 13 bases matching TRBD2. The CDR3 is 15 amino acids. After removal of 6 bases from V and 5 bases from J, the junction contained 4 bases not matched to a gene. Looked up from germline, CDR1 is MNHNY and CDR2 is SVGAGI (reference sequence). The CDR3 coding sequence is TGTGCCAGCAGCCGACTAGCGGGGGGCAACAATGAGCAGTTCTTC. This codes for CASSRLAGGNNEQFF.

The CDR3 DNA sequence: TGTGCCAGTAGCCACAGGGGCGCGAACACTGAAGCTTTCTTT. This gives the protein CASSHRGANTEAFF. This chain links TRBV19 with TRBJ1-1, with 7 bases matching TRBD1. J was trimmed by 1 base and V by 6 bases; bases with no gene match: 5. The CDR3 is 14 amino acids. Germline CDR1 reads LNHDA; CDR2 reads SQIVND (reference sequence).

The gene calls are TRBV25-1 and TRBJ2-5, with D unresolved. V was trimmed by 5 bases and J by 5 bases, leaving 15 bases between them. The CDR3 runs 14 residues. The germline V gene has CDR1 MGHDK and CDR2 SYGVNS. CDR3 nucleotide sequence: TGTGCCAGCAGTCAGATGGCAGGATATGAGACCCAGTACTTC. Residues: CASSQMAGYETQYF.

The count of this clone is one. This chain connects TRBV5-1 to TRBJ1-4, with 8 bases identical to TRBD1. The trim removed 5 bases at V and 7 bases at J, leaving 4 bases unmatched. This CDR3 has 13 residues. Germline V gives CDR1 SGHRS, CDR2 YFSETQ. CDR3 amino acids: CASRDRVTEKLFF. CDR3 nucleotide sequence: TGCGCCAGCAGGGACAGGGTAACTGAAAAACTGTTTTTT.